Listed below are T cell receptor beta chains from one sample, sequenced in a study of cytomegalovirus exposure and HLA in healthy donors. The assay was immunoSEQ multiplex PCR, and TCRdb's table has in-frame clones only and misses some. The sample comprises around 300,000 clones, around 90% of which are singletons, and approximately 0.95% rests with the top ten. Sequencing input: PBMCs. These receptors were obtained from a man under 40 in good health and CMV-seronegative. Each CDR3 is given with its conserved first and last residue. The order of the fields is clone size, D gene, J gene, V gene, CDR3 protein, CDR3 DNA. The D gene is left open where the match is weak. Size values are once, few and many counts, or a class for expanded clones, and some rows have none.

few TRBD1 TRBJ1-5 TRBV7-2 CASSRTGNQNQPQHF TGTGCCAGCAGCCGGACAGGAAACCAAAATCAGCCCCAGCATTTT
- - TRBJ1-3 TRBV19 CASSVGMEADTIYF TGTGCCAGTAGTGTAGGAATGGAGGCGGACACCATATATTTT
once TRBD2 TRBJ2-2 TRBV7-2 CASSRRRGSGGVNTGELFF TGTGCCAGCAGCCGACGCCGGGGAAGCGGGGGGGTGAACACCGGGGAGCTGTTTTTT
- TRBD1 TRBJ2-5 TRBV6-5 CASSYFGTAQETQYF TGTGCCAGCAGTTACTTTGGGACAGCACAAGAGACCCAGTACTTC
once - TRBJ1-1 TRBV6-5 CASTAGWNTEAFF TGTGCCAGCACAGCAGGGTGGAATACTGAAGCTTTCTTT
- - TRBJ1-6 TRBV7-2 CASRHTGTSSYNSPLHF TGTGCCAGCAGGCATACAGGGACGAGCTCCTATAATTCACCCCTCCACTTT
- - TRBJ1-1 TRBV4-3 CASSLYPRGSNTEAFF TGCGCCAGCAGCCTATATCCCAGGGGAAGTAACACTGAAGCTTTCTTT
- - TRBJ1-1 TRBV5-1 CASSYRGDSTEAFF TGCGCCAGCAGCTACCGCGGGGATAGCACTGAAGCTTTCTTT
once - TRBJ1-4 TRBV6-5 CATKTGQDEKLFF TGTGCCACAAAGACAGGCCAGGATGAAAAACTGTTTTTT
- TRBD2 TRBJ2-7 TRBV27 CATKGREYFYEQYF TGTGCCACCAAGGGGAGGGAATATTTCTACGAGCAGTACTTC
- - TRBJ2-5 TRBV5-4 CASSFSRRAGETQYF TGTGCCAGCAGCTTTTCCCGAAGGGCGGGGGAGACCCAGTACTTC
- TRBD1 TRBJ2-7 TRBV7-2 CASSPGQGAWEQYF TGTGCCAGCAGCCCGGGACAGGGGGCCTGGGAGCAGTACTTC
few - TRBJ1-4 TRBV6-5 CASSYGQRNEKLFF TGTGCCAGCAGTTACGGACAGAGGAATGAAAAACTGTTTTTT
once TRBD1 TRBJ2-1 TRBV29-1 CSVAGTGEFF TGCAGCGTCGCCGGGACAGGGGAGTTCTTC
- - TRBJ2-1 TRBV12-5 CASGFLPQGGYNEQFF TGTGCTAGTGGTTTCCTCCCTCAGGGGGGCTACAATGAGCAGTTCTTC
- TRBD2 TRBJ2-5 TRBV11-2 CASRLAGGLGETQYF TGTGCCAGCAGACTAGCGGGGGGGCTAGGGGAGACCCAGTACTTC
- TRBD2 TRBJ2-3 TRBV7-9 CASRGAGYTDTQYF TGTGCCAGCCGAGGAGCGGGGTACACAGATACGCAGTATTTT
- - TRBJ2-3 TRBV10-1 CASSGSGATSTDTQYF TGCGCCAGCAGTGGGTCAGGGGCGACTAGCACAGATACGCAGTATTTT
- - TRBJ2-7 TRBV25-1 CASRAVGYEQYF TGTGCCAGCAGGGCGGTGGGCTACGAGCAGTACTTC
- TRBD1 TRBJ1-1 TRBV9 CASSRPGGNTEAFF TGTGCCAGCAGCCGTCCAGGGGGTAACACTGAAGCTTTCTTT
- TRBD1 TRBJ1-6 TRBV29-1 CSANRDRTFAGNSPLHF TGCAGCGCTAACCGGGACAGGACATTCGCGGGTAATTCACCCCTCCACTTT
- - TRBJ2-2 TRBV27 CASTPRSPQTLPWAGELFF TGTGCCAGCACCCCTCGCAGCCCACAGACATTACCATGGGCCGGGGAGCTGTTTTTT